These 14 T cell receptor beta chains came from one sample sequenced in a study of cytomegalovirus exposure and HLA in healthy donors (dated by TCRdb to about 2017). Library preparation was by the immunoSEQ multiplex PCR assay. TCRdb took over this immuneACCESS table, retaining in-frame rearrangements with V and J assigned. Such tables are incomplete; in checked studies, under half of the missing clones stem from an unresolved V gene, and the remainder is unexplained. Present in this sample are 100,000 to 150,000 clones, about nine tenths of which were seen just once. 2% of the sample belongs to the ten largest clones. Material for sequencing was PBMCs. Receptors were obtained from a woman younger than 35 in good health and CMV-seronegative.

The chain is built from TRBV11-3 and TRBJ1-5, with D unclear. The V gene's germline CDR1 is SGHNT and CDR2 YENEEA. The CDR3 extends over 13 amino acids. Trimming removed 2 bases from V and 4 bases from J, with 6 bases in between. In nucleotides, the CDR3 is TGTGCCAGCAGCTTAAACCGGAATCAGCCCCAGCATTTT. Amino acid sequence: CASSLNRNQPQHF.

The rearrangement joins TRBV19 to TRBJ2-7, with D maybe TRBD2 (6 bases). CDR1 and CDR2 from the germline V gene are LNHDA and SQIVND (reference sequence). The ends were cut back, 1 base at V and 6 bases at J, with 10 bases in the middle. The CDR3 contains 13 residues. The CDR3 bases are TGTGCCAGTAGTATAGGGGTCGGGGGCGAGCAGTACTTC. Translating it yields CASSIGVGGEQYF.

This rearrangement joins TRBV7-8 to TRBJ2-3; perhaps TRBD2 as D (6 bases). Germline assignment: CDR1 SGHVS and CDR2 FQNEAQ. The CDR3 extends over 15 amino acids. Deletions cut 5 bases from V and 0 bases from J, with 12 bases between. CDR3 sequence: CASSPRRDSTDTQYF. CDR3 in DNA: TGTGCCAGCAGCCCTAGGAGGGACAGCACAGATACGCAGTATTTT.

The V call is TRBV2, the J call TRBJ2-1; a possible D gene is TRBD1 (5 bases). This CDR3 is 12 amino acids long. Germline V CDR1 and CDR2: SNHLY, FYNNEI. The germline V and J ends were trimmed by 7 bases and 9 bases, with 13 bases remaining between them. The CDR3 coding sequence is TGTGCCAGCAAAGGGCAGGGCGGTGAGCAGTTCTTC. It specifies CASKGQGGEQFF.

This CDR3 is CASSIFGSGTYEQYF. The CDR3, as DNA: TGTGCCAGTAGTATCTTCGGTAGCGGAACCTACGAGCAGTACTTC. The chain employs TRBV19 and TRBJ2-7; weak D call: TRBD2 (6 bases). V lost 3 bases, J lost 2 bases, and 14 bases lay in between. The CDR3 has 15 amino acids. The germline V gene has CDR1 LNHDA and CDR2 SQIVND (reference sequence).

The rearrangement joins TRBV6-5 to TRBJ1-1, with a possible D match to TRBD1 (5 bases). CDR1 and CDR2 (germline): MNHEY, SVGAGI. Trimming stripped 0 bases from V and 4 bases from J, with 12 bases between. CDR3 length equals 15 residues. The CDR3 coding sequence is TGTGCCAGCAGTTACTCTTACCGGGGGTCCACTGAAGCTTTCTTT. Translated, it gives CASSYSYRGSTEAFF.

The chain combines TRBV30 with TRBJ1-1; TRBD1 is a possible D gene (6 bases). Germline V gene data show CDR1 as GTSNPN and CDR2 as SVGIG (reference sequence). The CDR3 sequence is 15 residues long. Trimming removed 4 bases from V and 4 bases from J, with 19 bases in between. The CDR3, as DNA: TGTGCCTGGACCCAGCGGGGGGGGGCGAGCACTGAAGCTTTCTTT. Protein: CAWTQRGGASTEAFF.

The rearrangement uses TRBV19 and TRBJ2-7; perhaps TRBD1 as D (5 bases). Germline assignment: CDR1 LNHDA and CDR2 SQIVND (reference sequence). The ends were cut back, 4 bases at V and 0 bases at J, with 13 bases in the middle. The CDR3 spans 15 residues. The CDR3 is CASSRRAGHSYEQYF. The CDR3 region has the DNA TGTGCCAGTAGTAGAAGGGCAGGGCACTCCTACGAGCAGTACTTC.

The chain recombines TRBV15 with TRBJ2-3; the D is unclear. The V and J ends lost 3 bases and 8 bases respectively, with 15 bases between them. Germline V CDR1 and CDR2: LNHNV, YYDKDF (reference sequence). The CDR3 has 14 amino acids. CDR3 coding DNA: TGTGCCACCAGCAGCGAGGCTACCTTAACTACGCAGTATTTT. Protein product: CATSSEATLTTQYF.

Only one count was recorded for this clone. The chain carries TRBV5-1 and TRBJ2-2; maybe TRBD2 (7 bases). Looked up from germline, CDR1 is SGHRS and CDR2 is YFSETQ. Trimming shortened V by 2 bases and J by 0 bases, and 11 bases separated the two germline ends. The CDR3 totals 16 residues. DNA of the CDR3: TGCGCCAGCAGCTTCCGGGGGGCAACGAACACCGGGGAGCTGTTTTTT. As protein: CASSFRGATNTGELFF.

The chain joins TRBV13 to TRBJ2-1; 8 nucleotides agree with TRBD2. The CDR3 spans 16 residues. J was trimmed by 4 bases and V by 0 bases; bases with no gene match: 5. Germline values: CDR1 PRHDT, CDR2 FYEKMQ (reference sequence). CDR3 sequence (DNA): TGTGCCAGCAGCTTAGGGGTAGTAGCGGGGTACAATGAGCAGTTCTTC. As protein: CASSLGVVAGYNEQFF.

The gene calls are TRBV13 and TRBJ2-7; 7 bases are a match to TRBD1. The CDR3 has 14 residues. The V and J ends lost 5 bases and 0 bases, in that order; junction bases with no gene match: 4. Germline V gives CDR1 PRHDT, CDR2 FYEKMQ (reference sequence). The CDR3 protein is CASSHRGYSYEQYF. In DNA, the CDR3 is TGTGCCAGCAGCCACAGGGGCTACTCCTACGAGCAGTACTTC.

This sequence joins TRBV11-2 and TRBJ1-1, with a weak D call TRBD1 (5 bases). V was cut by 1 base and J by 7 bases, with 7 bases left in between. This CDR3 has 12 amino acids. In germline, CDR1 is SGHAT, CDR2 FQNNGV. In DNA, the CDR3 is TGTGCCAGCAGCTTAGCCCAGGGTGAAGCTTTCTTT. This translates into CASSLAQGEAFF.

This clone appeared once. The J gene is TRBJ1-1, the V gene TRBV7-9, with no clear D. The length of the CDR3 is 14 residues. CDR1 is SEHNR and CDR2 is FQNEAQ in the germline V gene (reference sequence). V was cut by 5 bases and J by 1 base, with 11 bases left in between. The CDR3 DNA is TGTGCCAGCAGCCCCTGGGAGGAGAACACTGAAGCTTTCTTT. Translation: CASSPWEENTEAFF. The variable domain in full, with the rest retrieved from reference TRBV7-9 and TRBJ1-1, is DTGVSQNPRHKITKRGQNVTFRCDPISEHNRLYWYRQTLGQGPEFLTYFQNEAQLEKSRLLSDRFSAERPKGSFSTLEIQRTEQGDSAMYLCASSPWEENTEAFFGQGTRLTVV.